The 24 T cell receptor beta chains reported below all come from one sample, sequenced in a study of human T cells and chemical hapten exposure (TCRdb year 2021). What this sample's time point label stands for: pre-sensitization, week 0. Explained via the paper, the treatment or condition label denotes: therapeutic diphenylcyclopropenone sensitization with weekly scalp DPC. Unfractionated whole blood was collected in Tempus Blood RNA tubes, and total RNA was extracted from that blood. Library prep was done by RACE. Sequencing instrument: NextSeq 500. Starting from the raw public reads, TCRdb applied fastp trimming at Q25, assembled clones with MiXCR and retained in-frame beta chains. Rows matching on CDR3 protein sequence are summarized as one entry with the most common DNA and genes. For this sample there are approximately 50,000 distinct CDR3 sequences; roughly a tenth appear just once. The ten largest clones take up 8.5% to 10% of the sample.

Source: whole blood, taken in connection with sensitization to the hapten diphenylcyclopropenone (DPC). Receptors were obtained from a woman in her 30s with alopecia areata. Some clones in this sample may be carry-over from other donors' samples.

This clonotype appeared many times. A read error may account for a junction end that differs from germline. The genes are TRBV9 and TRBJ1-1, with 9 bases that match TRBD1. The length of the CDR3 is 15 residues. The germline CDR1 and CDR2 sequences are SGDLS and YYNGEE. The CDR3 region is CASSVGGTGPTEAFF. The CDR3 bases are TGTGCCAGCAGCGTAGGAGGGACAGGGCCCACTGAAGCCTTCTTT. The full variable domain, rest sourced from reference TRBV9 and TRBJ1-1, is DSGVTQTPKHLITATGQRVTLRCSPRSGDLSVYWYQQSLDQGLQFLIQYYNGEERAKGNILERFSAQQFPDLHSELNLSSLELGDSALYFCASSVGGTGPTEAFFGQGTRLTVV.

This clonotype was counted at least ten times. The chain recombines TRBV4-2 with TRBJ1-6; D is ambiguous. Trimming removed 3 bases at V and 6 bases at J, with 18 bases between. Looked up from germline, CDR1 is LGHNA and CDR2 is YNFKEQ. There are 17 residues in the CDR3. The CDR3 DNA reads as TGTGCCAGCAGCCACCTCCTGCCGGACGGCCCTAATTCACCCCTCCACTTT. Its protein is CASSHLLPDGPNSPLHF.

The J gene is TRBJ2-2, the V gene TRBV15; D might be TRBD2 (5 bases). The V and J ends lost 6 bases and 3 bases respectively, with 14 bases between them. The germline V gene encodes CDR1 LNHNV and CDR2 YYDKDF (reference sequence). The CDR3 runs to 15 residues. The CDR3 DNA reads TGTGCCACCAGTCGGGGTAGAGCGGACACCGGGGAGCTGTTTTTT. Encoded protein: CATSRGRADTGELFF.

This clonotype came up many times. J is TRBJ2-2 and V is TRBV15; 10 positions agree with TRBD1. Germline V gives CDR1 LNHNV, CDR2 YYDKDF (reference sequence). The CDR3 covers 19 residues. Trimming removed 3 bases from V and 1 base from J; junction bases left unmatched: 11. CDR3 sequence (DNA): TGTGCCACCAGCAGTGCCCCCCCTCGGGACAGGGGGAACACCGGGGAGCTGTTTTTT. Amino acid sequence: CATSSAPPRDRGNTGELFF.

V gene TRBV12-3 or TRBV12-4 combines with J gene TRBJ1-1, with D unresolved. The CDR3 spans 15 residues. V gave up 4 bases and J gave up 0 bases, with 12 bases separating them. As DNA, the CDR3 is TGTGCCAGCAGTTCTTGGGCGAGCATGAACACTGAAGCTTTCTTT. It is translated as CASSSWASMNTEAFF.

This clonotype occurred many times. The chain is built from TRBV30 and TRBJ1-6; the match to TRBD1 covers 9 bases. Trimming at V came to 2 bases and at J to 5 bases, leaving 7 bases not matched to a gene. CDR3 length: 16 amino acids. CDR1 is GTSNPN, CDR2 SVGIG, per germline (reference sequence). The CDR3 spells CAWSHSTGGNNSPLHF. CDR3 sequence (DNA): TGTGCCTGGAGTCACTCGACAGGGGGAAATAATTCACCCCTCCACTTT.

This clonotype occurred many times. This chain joins TRBV12-3 or TRBV12-4 and TRBJ1-1; no clear D gene. Trimming took off 6 bases at V and 9 bases at J, with 14 bases between the two ends. This CDR3 is 12 amino acids long. The CDR3, as DNA: TGTGCCAGCAGCCAACCCCCGCTCCAAGCTTTCTTT. Protein sequence: CASSQPPLQAFF.

This clonotype was seen repeatedly, ten times or more. The V gene is TRBV20-1, the J gene TRBJ1-1, with D perhaps TRBD1 (6 bases). The CDR3 runs 15 residues. V shed 1 base and J shed 1 base, with 13 bases lying between them. Germline V gene data show CDR1 as DFQATT and CDR2 as SNEGSKA (reference sequence). The CDR3 sequence is CSARVPGARNTEAFF. In nucleotides, the CDR3 is TGCAGTGCTAGAGTCCCAGGGGCGAGGAACACTGAAGCTTTCTTT.

There are many counts of this clonotype. V usage is TRBV3-1 and J usage is TRBJ2-7; 10 nucleotides line up with TRBD2. CDR3 length: 17 residues. Trimming at V came to 4 bases and at J to 2 bases, leaving 11 bases not matched to a gene. Germline CDR1 is LGHDT and CDR2 is YNNKEL (reference sequence). This CDR3 reads CASSRRPTGTSAYEQYF. The CDR3 nucleotides are TGTGCCAGCAGCCGTAGACCTACCGGGACTAGCGCCTACGAGCAGTACTTC.

Ten or more counts support this clonotype. J is TRBJ2-5 and V is TRBV28; D could derive from TRBD1 or TRBD2 (5 bases each). The CDR3 is made up of 15 amino acids. With 5 bases removed from V and 2 bases from J, the gap between germline ends came to 15 bases. CDR1 and CDR2 (germline): MDHEN, SYDVKM. The CDR3 bases are TGTGCCAGCAGTACGAGGGGCAACTTGCAAGAGACCCAGTACTTC. This gives the protein CASSTRGNLQETQYF.

This clonotype was found many times. The chain uses TRBV2 and TRBJ1-4; D ambiguous. V lost 0 bases and J 1 base, leaving 12 bases between the germline ends. This CDR3 is 17 amino acids long. The germline V gene encodes CDR1 SNHLY and CDR2 FYNNEI. The CDR3 sequence: CASSEALGPLTNEKLFF. DNA of the CDR3: TGTGCCAGCAGTGAAGCTCTAGGACCACTAACTAATGAAAAACTGTTTTTT.

This clonotype was counted only a few times. The chain recombines TRBV9 with TRBJ1-1, with unresolved D. The CDR3 loop spans 18 amino acids. Trimming left V 2 bases short and J 0 bases short, with 20 bases between. Germline V gene sequence: CDR1 SGDLS, CDR2 YYNGEE. The CDR3 loop is CASSVSGVGGNLNTEAFF. The CDR3 region has the DNA TGTGCCAGCAGCGTCTCGGGAGTAGGAGGAAATCTGAACACTGAAGCTTTCTTT.

The V gene is TRBV7-6, the J gene TRBJ2-2, with 13 bases lining up with TRBD2. This CDR3 is built from 19 residues. The V segment lost 5 bases and the J segment 7 bases; nucleotides outside the gene matches: 16. From germline, CDR1 is SGHVS and CDR2 FNYEAQ. Here the CDR3 reads CASSPRALAGGPKDGELFF. The CDR3 bases are TGTGCCAGCAGCCCGAGGGCACTAGCGGGGGGGCCGAAAGACGGGGAGCTGTTTTTT. Supplemented by reference TRBV7-6 and TRBJ2-2, the full variable domain reads GAGVSQSPRYKVTKRGQDVALRCDPISGHVSLYWYRQALGQGPEFLTYFNYEAQQDKSGLPNDRFSAERPEGSISTLTIQRTEQRDSAMYRCASSPRALAGGPKDGELFFGEGSRLTVL.

The chain is built from TRBV5-1 and TRBJ2-5; D gene ambiguous. Germline lookup yields CDR1 SGHRS and CDR2 YFSETQ. Trimming took off 1 base at V and 1 base at J, with 8 bases between the two ends. The CDR3 contains 14 residues. The CDR3 spells CASSLTPAQETQYF. DNA of the CDR3: TGCGCCAGCAGCTTGACTCCGGCCCAAGAGACCCAGTACTTC.

Only a few counts were recorded for this clonotype. The chain uses TRBV30 and TRBJ2-7; a weak D match, TRBD1 (5 bases). CDR3 size: 14 residues. The ends were cut back, 5 bases at V and 0 bases at J, with 14 bases in the middle. Germline CDR1 GTSNPN, CDR2 SVGIG (reference sequence). The CDR3 region is CAWETATGSYEQYF. DNA of the CDR3: TGTGCCTGGGAGACAGCGACCGGCTCCTACGAGCAGTACTTC.

The genes are TRBV12-3 or TRBV12-4 and TRBJ1-1; D remains ambiguous. Deletions cut 1 base from V and 2 bases from J, with 11 bases between. This CDR3 is built from 15 residues. CDR3 region: CASSLVSGFNTEAFF. As DNA, the CDR3 is TGTGCCAGCAGTTTAGTTTCAGGATTCAACACTGAAGCTTTCTTT.

This clonotype showed up just a few times. The chain couples TRBV7-9 to TRBJ2-7; D remains ambiguous. This CDR3 has 10 residues. The germline CDR1 and CDR2 sequences are SEHNR and FQNEAQ (reference sequence). Between the trimmed V and J ends, which lost 4 bases and 6 bases, there was a span of 4 bases. Written as DNA, the CDR3 is TGTGCCAGCAGCTCGGTCGAGCAGTACTTC. This sequence encodes CASSSVEQYF.

This clonotype was detected a few times. This rearrangement joins TRBV18 to TRBJ2-7; the match to TRBD1 covers 9 bases. The CDR3 has 15 amino acids. Germline V gene lookup returns CDR1 KGHSH and CDR2 LQKENI. With 5 bases clipped from V and 2 bases from J, the junction kept 7 bases outside the gene matches. DNA for the CDR3: TGTGCCAGCTCAGATGGGACAGGGATTACCTACGAGCAGTACTTC. Translation: CASSDGTGITYEQYF.

This clonotype has more than one count but fewer than ten. The CDR3 bases are TGTGCCAGCAGTTTTGGATCATATCAGCCCCAGCATTTT. Its translation: CASSFGSYQPQHF. This chain uses TRBV27 with TRBJ1-5; D gene ambiguous. V lost 3 bases and J 5 bases, leaving 8 bases between the germline ends. The CDR3 runs 13 residues. CDR1 is MNHEY and CDR2 is SMNVEV in the germline V gene (reference sequence).

The sample holds a few counts of this clonotype. Here the CDR3 DNA reads TGCAGTGCTAGATTCACCCGCAGGGGCCGGGGCACTGAAGCTTTCTTT. The encoded protein is CSARFTRRGRGTEAFF. This chain links TRBV20-1 with TRBJ1-1; tentatively, D is TRBD1 (6 bases). The CDR3 runs to 16 residues. V lost 2 bases, J lost 4 bases, and 20 bases lay in between. Germline V CDR1 and CDR2: DFQATT, SNEGSKA (reference sequence).

V gene TRBV14 combines with J gene TRBJ1-1; D unresolved. The CDR3 length is 15 residues. The V end lost 1 base, the J end lost 1 base, and 10 bases lay between the germline ends. The germline V gene has CDR1 SGHDN and CDR2 FVKESK. This CDR3 is CASSQGSRSNTEAFF. CDR3 bases: TGTGCCAGCAGCCAAGGATCCCGGTCGAACACTGAAGCTTTCTTT. The full variable domain, its missing parts supplied by reference TRBV14 and TRBJ1-1, is EAGVTQFPSHSVIEKGQTVTLRCDPISGHDNLYWYRRVMGKEIKFLLHFVKESKQDESGMPNNRFLAERTGGTYSTLKVQPAELEDSGVYFCASSQGSRSNTEAFFGQGTRLTVV.

In its sample, this clonotype was seen many times. V is TRBV4-3 and J is TRBJ2-3, with D hard to call. Germline CDR1 reads LGHNA; CDR2 reads YSLEER. Between the trimmed V and J ends, which lost 0 bases and 0 bases, there was a span of 10 bases. CDR3 length: 16 amino acids. The CDR3 loop is CASSQDRATSTDTQYF. Here the CDR3 DNA reads TGCGCCAGCAGCCAAGATCGCGCTACTAGCACAGATACGCAGTATTTT.

Notes on this clonotype: This may arise from a read error, as a much more abundant clone is one base away. The chain uses TRBV7-9 and TRBJ2-3; D remains ambiguous. This CDR3 contains 16 residues. Germline values: CDR1 SEHNR, CDR2 FQNEAQ (reference sequence). The CDR3 region has the DNA TGTGCCAGCCCTCAGGCCCACCTGACAAACACAGATACGCGGTATTTT. Encoded protein: CASPQAHLTNTDTRYF.

This clonotype has a count of ten or more. This rearrangement joins TRBV20-1 to TRBJ2-3; TRBD2 matches 9 bases. The trim removed 4 bases at V and 2 bases at J, leaving 10 bases unmatched. The germline V gene has CDR1 DFQATT and CDR2 SNEGSKA (reference sequence). The CDR3 has 16 residues. The CDR3 here is CSATSIAGADTDTQYF. As DNA, the CDR3 is TGCAGTGCTACCAGTATAGCGGGGGCCGACACAGATACGCAGTATTTT.